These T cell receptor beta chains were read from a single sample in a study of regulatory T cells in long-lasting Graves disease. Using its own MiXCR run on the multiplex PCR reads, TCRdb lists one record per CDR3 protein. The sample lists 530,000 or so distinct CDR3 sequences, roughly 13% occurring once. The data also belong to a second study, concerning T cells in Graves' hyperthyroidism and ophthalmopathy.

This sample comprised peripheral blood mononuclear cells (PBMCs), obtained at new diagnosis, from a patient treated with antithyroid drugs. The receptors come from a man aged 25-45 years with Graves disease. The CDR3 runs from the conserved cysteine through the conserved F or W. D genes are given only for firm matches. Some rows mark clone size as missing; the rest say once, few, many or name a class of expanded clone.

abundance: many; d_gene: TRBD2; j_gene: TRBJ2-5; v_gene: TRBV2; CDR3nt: TGTGCCAGCAGTGATAGACTAGCGGGAGTTGAGACCCAGTACTTC; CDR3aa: CASSDRLAGVETQYF
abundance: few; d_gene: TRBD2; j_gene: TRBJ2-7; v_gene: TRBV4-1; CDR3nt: TGCGCCAGCAGACCCCTTAGCGGGAGGGACGAGCAGTACTTC; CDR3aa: CASRPLSGRDEQYF
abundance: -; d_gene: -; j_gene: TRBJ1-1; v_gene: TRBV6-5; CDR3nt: TGTGCCAGCAGTTACGGAAGCCTGAACACTGAAGCTTTCTTT; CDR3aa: CASSYGSLNTEAFF
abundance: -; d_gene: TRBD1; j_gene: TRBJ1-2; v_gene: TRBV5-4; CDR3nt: TGTGCCAGCAGTTTCTACAGGGGTGATGGCTACACCTTC; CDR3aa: CASSFYRGDGYTF
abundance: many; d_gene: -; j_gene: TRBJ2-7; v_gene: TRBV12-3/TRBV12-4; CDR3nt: TGTGCCAGCACCCTAGGTGACTACTACGAGCAGTACTTC; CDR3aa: CASTLGDYYEQYF
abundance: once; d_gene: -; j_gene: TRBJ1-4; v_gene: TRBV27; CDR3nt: TGTGCCAGCAGTTTAAGCCCCCGTCCAACTAATGAAAAACTGTTTTTT; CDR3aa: CASSLSPRPTNEKLFF
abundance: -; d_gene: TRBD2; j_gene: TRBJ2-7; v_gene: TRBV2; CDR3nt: TGTGCCGGCAGCCGGGGGGGGGGGAGAAGCTCCTACGAGCAGTACTTC; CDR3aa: CAGSRGGGRSSYEQYF
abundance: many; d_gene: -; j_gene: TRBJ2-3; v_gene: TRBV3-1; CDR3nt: TGTGCCAGCAGCCGATATACAGATACGCAGTATTTT; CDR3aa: CASSRYTDTQYF
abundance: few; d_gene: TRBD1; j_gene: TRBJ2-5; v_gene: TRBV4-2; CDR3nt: TGTGCCAGCAGCCTAAAGACAGGGCCCGATCAAGAGACCCAGTACTTC; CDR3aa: CASSLKTGPDQETQYF
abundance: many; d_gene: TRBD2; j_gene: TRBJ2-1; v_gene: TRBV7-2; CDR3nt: TGTGCCAGCAGCCGGGCGGGAGGTGGCTACAATGAGCAGTTCTTC; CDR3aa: CASSRAGGGYNEQFF
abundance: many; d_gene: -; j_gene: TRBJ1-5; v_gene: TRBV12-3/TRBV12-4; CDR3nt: TGTGCCAGCAGTCGGACCAATCAGCCCCAGCATTTT; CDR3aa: CASSRTNQPQHF